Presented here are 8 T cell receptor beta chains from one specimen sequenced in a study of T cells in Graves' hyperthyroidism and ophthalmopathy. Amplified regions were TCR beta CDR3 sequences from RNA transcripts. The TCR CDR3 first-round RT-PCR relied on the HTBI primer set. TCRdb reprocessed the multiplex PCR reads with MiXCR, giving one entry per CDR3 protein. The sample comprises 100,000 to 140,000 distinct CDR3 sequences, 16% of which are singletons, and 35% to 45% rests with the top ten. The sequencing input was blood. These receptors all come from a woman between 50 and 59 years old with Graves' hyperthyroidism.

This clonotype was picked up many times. Written as DNA, the CDR3 is TGTGCCAGCAGTGCCGGTTGGACCGAGGTGATCGAGCAGTACTTC. Amino acid sequence: CASSAGWTEVIEQYF. The rearrangement joins TRBV6-1 to TRBJ2-7; D is unresolved. The V gene's germline CDR1 is MNHNS and CDR2 SASEGT. The CDR3 length is 15 residues. Trimming pared 4 bases from V and 6 bases from J, leaving 19 bases between.

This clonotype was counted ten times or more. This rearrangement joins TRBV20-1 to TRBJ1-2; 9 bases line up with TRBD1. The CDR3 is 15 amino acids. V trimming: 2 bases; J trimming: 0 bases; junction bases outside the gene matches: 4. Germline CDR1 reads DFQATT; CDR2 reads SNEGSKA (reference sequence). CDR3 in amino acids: CSARPGTGPNYGYTF. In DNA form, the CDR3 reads TGCAGTGCTAGACCCGGGACAGGGCCTAACTATGGCTACACCTTC.

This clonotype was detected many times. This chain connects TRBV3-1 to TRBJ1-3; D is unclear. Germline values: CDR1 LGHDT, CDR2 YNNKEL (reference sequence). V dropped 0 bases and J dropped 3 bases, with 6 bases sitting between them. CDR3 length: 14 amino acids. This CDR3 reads CASSQDVDGNTIYF. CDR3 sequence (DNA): TGTGCCAGCAGCCAAGATGTGGATGGAAACACCATATATTTT.

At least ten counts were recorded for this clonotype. The chain's CDR3 is CASSLWGGANQPQHF. The CDR3, as DNA: TGTGCCAGCAGTTTATGGGGGGGGGCCAATCAGCCCCAGCATTTT. The chain combines TRBV27 with TRBJ1-5, with TRBD1 as a possible D gene (6 bases). V lost 1 base and J 3 bases, leaving 10 bases between the germline ends. Germline V gene lookup returns CDR1 MNHEY and CDR2 SMNVEV (reference sequence). The CDR3 loop spans 15 amino acids.

CDR3 in amino acids: CSARRPTGGAFF. DNA of the CDR3: TGCAGTGCTAGACGGCCGACAGGGGGAGCTTTCTTT. The V call is TRBV20-1, the J call TRBJ2-2, with TRBD1 matching 9 bases. The end of the DNA fits TRBJ1-1 better, so the J call may be wrong. Germline V gene lookup returns CDR1 DFQATT and CDR2 SNEGSKA (reference sequence). There are 12 residues in the CDR3.

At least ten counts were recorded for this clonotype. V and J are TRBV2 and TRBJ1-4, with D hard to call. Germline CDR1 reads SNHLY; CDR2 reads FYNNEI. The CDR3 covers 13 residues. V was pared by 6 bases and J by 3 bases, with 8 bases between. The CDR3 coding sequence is TGTGCCAGCAGACTCCCGCCTAATGAAAAACTGTTTTTT. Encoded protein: CASRLPPNEKLFF.

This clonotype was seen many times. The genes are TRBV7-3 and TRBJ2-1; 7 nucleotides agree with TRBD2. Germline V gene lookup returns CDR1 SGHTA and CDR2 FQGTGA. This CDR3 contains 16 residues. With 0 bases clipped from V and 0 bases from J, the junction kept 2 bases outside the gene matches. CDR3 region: CASSLTGGSSYNEQFF. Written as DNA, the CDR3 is TGTGCCAGCAGCTTAACGGGCGGGAGCTCCTACAATGAGCAGTTCTTC. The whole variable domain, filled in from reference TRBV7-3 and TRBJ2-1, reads GAGVSQTPSNKVTEKGKYVELRCDPISGHTALYWYRQSLGQGPEFLIYFQGTGAADDSGLPNDRFFAVRPEGSVSTLKIQRTERGDSAVYLCASSLTGGSSYNEQFFGPGTRLTVL.

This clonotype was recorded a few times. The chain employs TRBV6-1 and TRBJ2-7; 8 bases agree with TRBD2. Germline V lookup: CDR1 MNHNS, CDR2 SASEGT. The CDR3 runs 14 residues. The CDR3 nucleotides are TGCGCCAGCAACCTCGGGGGGGGTGTCTACGAGCAGTACGTC. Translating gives CASNLGGGVYEQYV.